This TCR beta chain comes out of a study of cytomegalovirus exposure and HLA in healthy donors. This PCR relied on a set of 60 Vbeta primers and 13 Jbeta primers. TCRdb keeps only in-frame clones here, not all; method: immunoSEQ multiplex PCR. Among more than 110,000 clones listed, about 80% were seen once. V lost 2 bases and J 1 base, leaving 6 bases between the germline ends. Germline-derived CDR1 and CDR2 are SGHAT and FQNNGV. The CDR3 totals 15 residues. Sequenced sample: PBMCs. This chain uses TRBV11-2 with TRBJ2-6; no clear D gene. The origin of this receptor is a man aged 40-50 years in good health and CMV-seropositive. CDR3 in DNA: TGTGCCAGCAGCTTATTCCTGTCTGGGGCCAACGTCCTGACTTTC. It specifies CASSLFLSGANVLTF. The variable domain in full, completed from reference TRBV11-2 and TRBJ2-6, reads EAGVAQSPRYKIIEKRQSVAFWCNPISGHATLYWYQQILGQGPKLLIQFQNNGVVDDSQLPKDRFSAERLKGVDSTLKIQPAKLEDSAVYLCASSLFLSGANVLTFGAGSRLTVL.